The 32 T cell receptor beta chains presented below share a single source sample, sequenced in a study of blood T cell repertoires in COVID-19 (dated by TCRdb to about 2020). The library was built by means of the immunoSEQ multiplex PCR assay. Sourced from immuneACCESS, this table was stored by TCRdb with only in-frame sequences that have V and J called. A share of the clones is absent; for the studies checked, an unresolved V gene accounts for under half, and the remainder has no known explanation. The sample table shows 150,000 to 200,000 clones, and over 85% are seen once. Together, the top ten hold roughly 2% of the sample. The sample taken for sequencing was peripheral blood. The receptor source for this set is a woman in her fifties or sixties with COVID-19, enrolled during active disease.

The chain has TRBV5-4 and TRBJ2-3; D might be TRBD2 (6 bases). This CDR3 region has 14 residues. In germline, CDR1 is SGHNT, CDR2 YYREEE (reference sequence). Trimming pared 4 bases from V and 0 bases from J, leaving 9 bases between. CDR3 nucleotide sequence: TGTGCCAGCAGCCCTGGGGGGAGCACAGATACGCAGTATTTT. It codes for CASSPGGSTDTQYF.

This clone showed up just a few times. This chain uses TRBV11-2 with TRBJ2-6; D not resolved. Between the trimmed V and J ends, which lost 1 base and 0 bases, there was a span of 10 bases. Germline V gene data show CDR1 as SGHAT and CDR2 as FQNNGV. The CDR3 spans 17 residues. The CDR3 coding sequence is TGTGCCAGCAGCTTAGGATGGCAAAGCTCTGGGGCCAACGTCCTGACTTTC. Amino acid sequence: CASSLGWQSSGANVLTF. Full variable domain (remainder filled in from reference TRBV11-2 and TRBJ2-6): EAGVAQSPRYKIIEKRQSVAFWCNPISGHATLYWYQQILGQGPKLLIQFQNNGVVDDSQLPKDRFSAERLKGVDSTLKIQPAKLEDSAVYLCASSLGWQSSGANVLTFGAGSRLTVL.

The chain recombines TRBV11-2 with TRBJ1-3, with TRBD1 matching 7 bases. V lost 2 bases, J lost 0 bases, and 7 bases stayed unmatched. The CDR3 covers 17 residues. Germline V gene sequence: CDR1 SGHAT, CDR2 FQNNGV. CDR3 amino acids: CASSLFPTGFSGNTIYF. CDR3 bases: TGTGCCAGCAGCTTATTCCCGACAGGGTTCTCTGGAAACACCATATATTTT.

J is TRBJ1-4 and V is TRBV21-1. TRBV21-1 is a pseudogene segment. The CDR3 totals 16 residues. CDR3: CASSNKRLSTNEKLFF. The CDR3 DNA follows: TGTGCCAGCAGCAATAAGCGGCTATCAACTAATGAAAAACTGTTTTTT.

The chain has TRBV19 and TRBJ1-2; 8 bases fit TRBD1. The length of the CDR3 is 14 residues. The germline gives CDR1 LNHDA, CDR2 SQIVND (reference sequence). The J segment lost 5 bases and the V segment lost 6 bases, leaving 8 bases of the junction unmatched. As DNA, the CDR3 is TGTGCCAGTAGAAACCCCCAGGGGGCTTATGGCTACACCTTC. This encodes CASRNPQGAYGYTF.

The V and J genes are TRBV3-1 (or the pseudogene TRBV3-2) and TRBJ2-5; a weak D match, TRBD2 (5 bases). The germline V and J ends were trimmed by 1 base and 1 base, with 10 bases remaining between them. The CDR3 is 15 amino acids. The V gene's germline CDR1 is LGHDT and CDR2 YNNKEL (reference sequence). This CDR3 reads CASSQVNRGQETQYF. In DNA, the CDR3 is TGTGCCAGCAGCCAAGTGAATCGGGGCCAAGAGACCCAGTACTTC.

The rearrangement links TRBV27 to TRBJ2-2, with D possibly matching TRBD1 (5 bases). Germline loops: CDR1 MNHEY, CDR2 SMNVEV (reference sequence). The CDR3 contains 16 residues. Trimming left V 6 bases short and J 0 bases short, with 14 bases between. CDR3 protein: CASRQRGSSNTGELFF. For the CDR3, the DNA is TGTGCCAGCAGACAAAGGGGCAGCTCGAACACCGGGGAGCTGTTTTTT.

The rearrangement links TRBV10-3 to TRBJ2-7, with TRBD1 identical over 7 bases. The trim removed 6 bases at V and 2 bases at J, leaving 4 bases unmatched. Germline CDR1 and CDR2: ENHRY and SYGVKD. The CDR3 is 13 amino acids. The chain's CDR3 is CAIRRGQAYEQYF. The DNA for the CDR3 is TGTGCCATCAGGAGGGGGCAAGCCTACGAGCAGTACTTC.

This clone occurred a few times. CDR3 DNA sequence: TGCGCCAGCAGCAGCGGACAGGGGGCGATAGGCTACACCTTC. It yields the protein CASSSGQGAIGYTF. This chain connects TRBV5-1 to TRBJ1-2; 11 bases are a match to TRBD1. Germline V lookup: CDR1 SGHRS, CDR2 YFSETQ. V lost 4 bases and J lost 8; bases outside the gene matches: 7. The CDR3 extends over 14 amino acids.

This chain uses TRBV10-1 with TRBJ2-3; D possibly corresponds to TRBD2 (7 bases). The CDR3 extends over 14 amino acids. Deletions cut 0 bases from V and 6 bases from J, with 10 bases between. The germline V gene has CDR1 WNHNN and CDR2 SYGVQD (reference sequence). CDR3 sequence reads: CASSESGGRDTQYF. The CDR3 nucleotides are TGCGCCAGCAGTGAGTCGGGGGGGCGGGATACGCAGTATTTT.

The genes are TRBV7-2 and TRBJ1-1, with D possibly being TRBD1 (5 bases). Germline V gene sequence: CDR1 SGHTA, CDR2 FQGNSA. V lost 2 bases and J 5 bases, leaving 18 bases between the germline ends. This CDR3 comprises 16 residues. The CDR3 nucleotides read TGTGCCAGCAGCTTAACGGGTAAGACAGTTCAGACTGAAGCTTTCTTT. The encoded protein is CASSLTGKTVQTEAFF. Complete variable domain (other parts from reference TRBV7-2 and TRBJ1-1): GAGVSQSPSNKVTEKGKDVELRCDPISGHTALYWYRQSLGQGLEFLIYFQGNSAPDKSGLPSDRFSAERTGGSVSTLTIQRTQQEDSAVYLCASSLTGKTVQTEAFFGQGTRLTVV.

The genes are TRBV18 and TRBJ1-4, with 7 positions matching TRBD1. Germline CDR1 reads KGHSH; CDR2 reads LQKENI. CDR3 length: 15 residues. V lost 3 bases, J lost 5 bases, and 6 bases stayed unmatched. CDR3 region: CASSPRQGQNEKLFF. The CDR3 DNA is TGTGCCAGCTCACCTAGACAGGGACAAAATGAAAAACTGTTTTTT.

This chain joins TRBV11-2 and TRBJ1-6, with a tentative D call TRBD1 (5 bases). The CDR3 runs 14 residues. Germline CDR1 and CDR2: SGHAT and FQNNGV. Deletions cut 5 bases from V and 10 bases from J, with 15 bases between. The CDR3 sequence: CASSPPVGGSPLHF. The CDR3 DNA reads TGTGCCAGCAGCCCACCAGTGGGGGGGTCACCCCTCCACTTT.

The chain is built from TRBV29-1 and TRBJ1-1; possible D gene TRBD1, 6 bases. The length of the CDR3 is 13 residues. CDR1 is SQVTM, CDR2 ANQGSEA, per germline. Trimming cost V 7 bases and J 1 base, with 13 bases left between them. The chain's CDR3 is CSAVRGPNTEAFF. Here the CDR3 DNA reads TGCAGCGCTGTCAGGGGACCGAACACTGAAGCTTTCTTT.

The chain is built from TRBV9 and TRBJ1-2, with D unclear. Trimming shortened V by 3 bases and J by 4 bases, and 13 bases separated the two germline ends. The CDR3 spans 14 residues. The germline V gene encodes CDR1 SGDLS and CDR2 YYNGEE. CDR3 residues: CASSGSRAGYGYTF. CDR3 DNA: TGTGCCAGCAGCGGCTCACGAGCGGGCTATGGCTACACCTTC.

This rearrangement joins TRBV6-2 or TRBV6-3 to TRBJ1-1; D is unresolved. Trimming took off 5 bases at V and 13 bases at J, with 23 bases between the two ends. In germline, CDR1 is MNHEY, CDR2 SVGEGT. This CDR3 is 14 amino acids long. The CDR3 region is CASSPQNEARGGFF. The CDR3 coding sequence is TGTGCCAGCAGTCCCCAAAACGAGGCCCGGGGTGGTTTCTTT.

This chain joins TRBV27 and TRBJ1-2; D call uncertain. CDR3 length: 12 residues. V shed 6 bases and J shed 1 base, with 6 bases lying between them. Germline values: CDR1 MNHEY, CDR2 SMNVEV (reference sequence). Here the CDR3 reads CASRNYNYGYTF. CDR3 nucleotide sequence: TGTGCCAGCAGAAACTATAACTATGGCTACACCTTC.

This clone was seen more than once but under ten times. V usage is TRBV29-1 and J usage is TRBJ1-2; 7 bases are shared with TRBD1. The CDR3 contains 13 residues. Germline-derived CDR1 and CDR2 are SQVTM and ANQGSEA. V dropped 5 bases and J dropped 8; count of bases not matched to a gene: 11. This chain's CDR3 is CSVTHRGKLGYTF. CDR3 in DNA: TGCAGCGTTACCCACAGGGGAAAGCTAGGCTACACCTTC.

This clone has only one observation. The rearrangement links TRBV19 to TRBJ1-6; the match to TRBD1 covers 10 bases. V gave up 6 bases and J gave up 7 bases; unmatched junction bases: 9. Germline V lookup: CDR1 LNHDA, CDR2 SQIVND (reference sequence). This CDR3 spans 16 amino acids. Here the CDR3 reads CASSQRDRGGNSPLHF. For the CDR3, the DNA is TGTGCCAGTAGCCAAAGGGACAGGGGAGGCAATTCACCCCTCCACTTT.

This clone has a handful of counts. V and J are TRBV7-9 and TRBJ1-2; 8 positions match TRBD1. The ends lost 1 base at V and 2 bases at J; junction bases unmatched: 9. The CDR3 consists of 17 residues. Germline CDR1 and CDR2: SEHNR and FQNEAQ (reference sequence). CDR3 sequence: CASSLGGQARRNYGYTF. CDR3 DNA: TGTGCCAGCAGCTTAGGGGGACAGGCAAGGAGGAACTATGGCTACACCTTC. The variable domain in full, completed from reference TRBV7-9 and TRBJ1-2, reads DTGVSQNPRHKITKRGQNVTFRCDPISEHNRLYWYRQTLGQGPEFLTYFQNEAQLEKSRLLSDRFSAERPKGSFSTLEIQRTEQGDSAMYLCASSLGGQARRNYGYTFGSGTRLTVV.

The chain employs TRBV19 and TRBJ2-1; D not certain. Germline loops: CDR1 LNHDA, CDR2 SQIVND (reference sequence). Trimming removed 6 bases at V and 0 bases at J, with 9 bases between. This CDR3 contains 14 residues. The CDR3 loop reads CASRPGGSYNEQFF. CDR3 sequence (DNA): TGTGCCAGTAGACCCGGCGGCTCCTACAATGAGCAGTTCTTC. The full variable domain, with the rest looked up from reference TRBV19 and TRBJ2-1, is DGGITQSPKYLFRKEGQNVTLSCEQNLNHDAMYWYRQDPGQGLRLIYYSQIVNDFQKGDIAEGYSVSREKKESFPLTVTSAQKNPTAFYLCASRPGGSYNEQFFGPGTRLTVL.

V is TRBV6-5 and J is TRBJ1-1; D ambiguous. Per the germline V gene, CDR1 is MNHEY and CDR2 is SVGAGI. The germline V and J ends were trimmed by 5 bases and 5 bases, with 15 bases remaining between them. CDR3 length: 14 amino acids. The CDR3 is CASSPEVRRTEAFF. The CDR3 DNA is TGTGCCAGCAGTCCGGAGGTCAGGAGGACTGAAGCTTTCTTT.

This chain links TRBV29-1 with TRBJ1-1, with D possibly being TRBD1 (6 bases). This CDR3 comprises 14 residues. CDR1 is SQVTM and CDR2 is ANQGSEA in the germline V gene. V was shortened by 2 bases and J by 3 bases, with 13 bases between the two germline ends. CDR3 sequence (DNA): TGCAGCGTTGAAATGAGGGGGTGGCACACTGAAGCTTTCTTT. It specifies CSVEMRGWHTEAFF.

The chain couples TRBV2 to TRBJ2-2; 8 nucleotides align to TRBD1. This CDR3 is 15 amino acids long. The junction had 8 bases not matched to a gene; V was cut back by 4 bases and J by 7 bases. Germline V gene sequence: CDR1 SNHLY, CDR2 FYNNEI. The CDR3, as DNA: TGTGCCAGCAGTGTTGGGACAGGCCATAGCGGGGAGCTGTTTTTT. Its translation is CASSVGTGHSGELFF.

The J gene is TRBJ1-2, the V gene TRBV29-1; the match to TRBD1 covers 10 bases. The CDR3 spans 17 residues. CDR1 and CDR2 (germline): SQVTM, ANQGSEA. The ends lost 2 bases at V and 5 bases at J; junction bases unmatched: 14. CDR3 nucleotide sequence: TGCAGCGTTGAATCGCGGACAGGGGGAAAAATTTCTTATGGCTACACCTTC. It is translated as CSVESRTGGKISYGYTF. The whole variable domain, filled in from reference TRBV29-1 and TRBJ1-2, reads SAVISQKPSRDICQRGTSLTIQCQVDSQVTMMFWYRQQPGQSLTLIATANQGSEATYESGFVIDKFPISRPNLTFSTLTVSNMSPEDSSIYLCSVESRTGGKISYGYTFGSGTRLTVV.

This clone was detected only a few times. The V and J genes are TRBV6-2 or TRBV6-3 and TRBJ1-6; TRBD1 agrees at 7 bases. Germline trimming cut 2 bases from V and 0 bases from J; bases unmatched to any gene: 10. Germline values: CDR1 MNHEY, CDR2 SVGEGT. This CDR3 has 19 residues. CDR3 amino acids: CASSYRPGQRSSYNSPLHF. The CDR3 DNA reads TGTGCCAGCAGTTACCGCCCGGGACAGCGGAGCTCCTATAATTCACCCCTCCACTTT.

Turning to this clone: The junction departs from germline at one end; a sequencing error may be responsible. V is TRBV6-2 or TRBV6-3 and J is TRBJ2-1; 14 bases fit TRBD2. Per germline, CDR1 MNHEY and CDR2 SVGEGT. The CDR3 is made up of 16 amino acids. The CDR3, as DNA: TGTGCCAGCAGCTCATTACCTGGACTAGCGGGGGGAGACTCCGTCTTC. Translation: CASSSLPGLAGGDSVF.

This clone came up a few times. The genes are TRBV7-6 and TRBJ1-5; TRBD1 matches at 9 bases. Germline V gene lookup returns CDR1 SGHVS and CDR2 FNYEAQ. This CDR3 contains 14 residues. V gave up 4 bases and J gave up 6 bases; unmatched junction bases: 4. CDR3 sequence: CASSSVTGGQPQHF. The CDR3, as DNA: TGTGCCAGCAGCTCCGTGACAGGGGGTCAGCCCCAGCATTTT.

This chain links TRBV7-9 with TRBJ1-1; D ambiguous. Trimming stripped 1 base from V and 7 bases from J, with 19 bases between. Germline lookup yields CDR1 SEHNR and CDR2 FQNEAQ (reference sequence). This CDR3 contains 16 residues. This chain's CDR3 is CASSLGDAAAYSEAFF. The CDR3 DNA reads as TGTGCCAGCAGCTTAGGAGACGCGGCAGCTTATAGTGAAGCTTTCTTT.

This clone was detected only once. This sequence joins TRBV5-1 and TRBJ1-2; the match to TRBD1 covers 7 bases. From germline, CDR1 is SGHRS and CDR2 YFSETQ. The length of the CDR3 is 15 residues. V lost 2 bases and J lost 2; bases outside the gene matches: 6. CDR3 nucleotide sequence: TGCGCCAGCAGCTTAGGGACAGAAGGGAACTATGGCTACACCTTC. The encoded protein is CASSLGTEGNYGYTF.

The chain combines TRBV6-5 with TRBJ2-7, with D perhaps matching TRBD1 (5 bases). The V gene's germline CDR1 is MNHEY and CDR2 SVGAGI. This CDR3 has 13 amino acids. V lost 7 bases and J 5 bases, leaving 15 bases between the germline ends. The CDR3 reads CASMGQGTHEQYF. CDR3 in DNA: TGTGCCAGCATGGGGCAGGGTACCCACGAGCAGTACTTC.

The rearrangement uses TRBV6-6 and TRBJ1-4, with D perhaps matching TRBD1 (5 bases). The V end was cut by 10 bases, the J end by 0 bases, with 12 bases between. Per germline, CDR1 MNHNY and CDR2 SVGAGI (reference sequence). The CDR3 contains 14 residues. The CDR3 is CAMAGDATNEKLFF. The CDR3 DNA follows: TGTGCCATGGCGGGGGACGCAACTAATGAAAAACTGTTTTTT.